The rows below give T cell receptor beta chains drawn from one sample of a study of shared clonotypes between healthy human individuals. Here immunoSEQ multiplex PCR was the method, and the copy in TCRdb shows in-frame clones only, minus some. This sample has roughly 2 million clones, with 90% to 97% found just once. The sample comprised naive CD4+ T cells sorted from blood. All receptors derive from a man between 18 and 29 years old in good health. CDR3s include the opening cysteine and the closing phenylalanine or tryptophan. Fields, in order: V gene, D gene, clone size, J gene, CDR3 DNA, CDR3 protein. A D gene is named only where the DNA matches it firmly. Some rows have no size entry. The others give once, few or many, or a class for an expanded clone.

V gene: TRBV28
D gene: NA
clone size: NA
J gene: TRBJ2-7
CDR3 DNA: TGTGCCAGCAGTCCCGGGACTCTTGGCCACTACGAGCAGTACTTC
CDR3 protein: CASSPGTLGHYEQYF

V gene: TRBV27
D gene: TRBD1
clone size: once
J gene: TRBJ2-7
CDR3 DNA: TGTGCCAGCAGCCTACAGGGGTTAATGGAAGAGCAGTACTTC
CDR3 protein: CASSLQGLMEEQYF

V gene: TRBV6-1
D gene: TRBD1
clone size: NA
J gene: TRBJ2-7
CDR3 DNA: TGTGCCAGCAGCGCATATCAGGGGGCCTACGAGCAGTACTTC
CDR3 protein: CASSAYQGAYEQYF

V gene: TRBV4-1
D gene: TRBD1
clone size: NA
J gene: TRBJ2-7
CDR3 DNA: TGCGCCAGCAGCCAAGGACCTTCGAGGGGGCGCGCTGATTTGAAGTACTTC
CDR3 protein: CASSQGPSRGRADLKYF

V gene: TRBV19
D gene: TRBD1
clone size: NA
J gene: TRBJ1-2
CDR3 DNA: TGTGCCAGTAGTATGGGGGACAGCTCACTCTATGGCTACACCTTC
CDR3 protein: CASSMGDSSLYGYTF

V gene: TRBV10-1
D gene: TRBD1
clone size: NA
J gene: TRBJ2-7
CDR3 DNA: TGCGCCAGCAGGGCCGGGACAGGGGGCCACGAGCAGTACTTC
CDR3 protein: CASRAGTGGHEQYF

V gene: TRBV14
D gene: NA
clone size: NA
J gene: TRBJ1-1
CDR3 DNA: TGTGCCAGCAGCCCATACATCGAGACGAGGAACACTGAAGCTTTCTTT
CDR3 protein: CASSPYIETRNTEAFF

V gene: TRBV7-9
D gene: TRBD1
clone size: NA
J gene: TRBJ1-4
CDR3 DNA: TGTGCCAGCAGCACGGACAGGGGGTCTCATGAAAAACTGTTTTTT
CDR3 protein: CASSTDRGSHEKLFF

V gene: TRBV7-8
D gene: TRBD1
clone size: NA
J gene: TRBJ2-1
CDR3 DNA: TGTGCCAGCAGCTGGAAGACGGGACAGGGGCTTTACAATGAGCAGTTCTTC
CDR3 protein: CASSWKTGQGLYNEQFF

V gene: TRBV11-2
D gene: NA
clone size: NA
J gene: TRBJ2-2
CDR3 DNA: TGTGCCAGCAGCTTAATAATGGCCGGGGAGCTGTTTTTT
CDR3 protein: CASSLIMAGELFF

V gene: TRBV9
D gene: NA
clone size: NA
J gene: TRBJ2-2
CDR3 DNA: TGTGCCAGCAGCCCCGGTACAGGGAACACCGGGGAGCTGTTTTTT
CDR3 protein: CASSPGTGNTGELFF

V gene: TRBV2
D gene: NA
clone size: NA
J gene: TRBJ2-1
CDR3 DNA: TGTGCCAGCAGTGAACTCTTAGGCCGGGGCTCCTACAATGAGCAGTTCTTC
CDR3 protein: CASSELLGRGSYNEQFF

V gene: TRBV7-2
D gene: NA
clone size: NA
J gene: TRBJ2-1
CDR3 DNA: TGTGCCAGCAGCTTAGGCGGGTCTCGCCCCAATGAGCAGTTCTTC
CDR3 protein: CASSLGGSRPNEQFF

V gene: TRBV29-1
D gene: NA
clone size: NA
J gene: TRBJ1-2
CDR3 DNA: TGCAGCGTCGACCAGCAGGGACAAAGGGGCTACACCTTC
CDR3 protein: CSVDQQGQRGYTF

V gene: TRBV19
D gene: NA
clone size: NA
J gene: TRBJ1-1
CDR3 DNA: TGTGCCAGTAGTATGTATCCAGGGTTGACTTTCTTT
CDR3 protein: CASSMYPGLTFF

V gene: TRBV4-3
D gene: NA
clone size: NA
J gene: TRBJ1-1
CDR3 DNA: TGCGCCAGCAGCCGCCACCCCGGGGAGAACACTGAAGCTTTCTTT
CDR3 protein: CASSRHPGENTEAFF

V gene: TRBV6-5
D gene: NA
clone size: NA
J gene: TRBJ2-7
CDR3 DNA: TGTGCCAGCAGTTACGGGGACCTCTACGAGCAGTACTTC
CDR3 protein: CASSYGDLYEQYF

V gene: TRBV20-1
D gene: NA
clone size: NA
J gene: TRBJ2-7
CDR3 DNA: TGCAGTGCTAGAATAGACGAGCAGTACTTC
CDR3 protein: CSARIDEQYF

V gene: TRBV7-9
D gene: TRBD2
clone size: NA
J gene: TRBJ2-1
CDR3 DNA: TGTGCCAGCAGCTTAGATCTAGCGGGAGGGAATGAGCAGTTCTTC
CDR3 protein: CASSLDLAGGNEQFF

V gene: TRBV18
D gene: NA
clone size: NA
J gene: TRBJ1-2
CDR3 DNA: TGTGCCAGCTCCCCAACCAGGGATATAAGCTATGGCTACACCTTC
CDR3 protein: CASSPTRDISYGYTF

V gene: TRBV19
D gene: TRBD1
clone size: NA
J gene: TRBJ1-2
CDR3 DNA: TGTGCCAGTAGTAGTCCTTCCGACAGGGGGTCAATTAACTATGGCTACACCTTC
CDR3 protein: CASSSPSDRGSINYGYTF

V gene: TRBV5-4
D gene: TRBD1
clone size: NA
J gene: TRBJ2-3
CDR3 DNA: TGTGCCAGCAGCCGGACAGGGGGTGGGAATACGCAGTATTTT
CDR3 protein: CASSRTGGGNTQYF

V gene: TRBV18
D gene: NA
clone size: NA
J gene: TRBJ1-3
CDR3 DNA: TGTGCCAGCTCACCACAACAGGACTCTGGAAACACCATATATTTT
CDR3 protein: CASSPQQDSGNTIYF

V gene: TRBV10-3
D gene: NA
clone size: once
J gene: TRBJ1-3
CDR3 DNA: TGTGCCATCAGTGAGGGTCCGGCTGGAAACACCATATATTTT
CDR3 protein: CAISEGPAGNTIYF

V gene: TRBV6-1
D gene: NA
clone size: NA
J gene: TRBJ1-1
CDR3 DNA: TGTGCCAGCAGTTTCCCACTGAACACTGAAGCTTTCTTT
CDR3 protein: CASSFPLNTEAFF

V gene: TRBV6-1
D gene: NA
clone size: NA
J gene: TRBJ1-1
CDR3 DNA: TGTGCCAGCAGTGAACGTCGGCAACCCGGAGGAGAAGCTTTCTTT
CDR3 protein: CASSERRQPGGEAFF

V gene: TRBV29-1
D gene: NA
clone size: NA
J gene: TRBJ2-6
CDR3 DNA: TGCAGCGTTGAGGTAACTGGGGCCAACGTCCTGACTTTC
CDR3 protein: CSVEVTGANVLTF